These T cell receptor beta chains were read from a single sample in a study of response to subunit inactivated influenza vaccine. Via MiXCR, TCRdb re-called the RT-PCR reads, giving one row per CDR3 protein. The top ten clones hold 10% to 15% of a sample with 560,000 or so distinct CDR3 sequences, 6% to 9% of them seen once. This material consisted of PBMCs from blood, taken less than 25 months after vaccination. These receptors were taken from a man aged 50 to 75 who received an inactivated influenza vaccine. CDR3s include the opening cysteine and the closing phenylalanine or tryptophan. D genes are given only for firm matches. Some rows mark clone size as missing; the rest say once, few, many or name a class of expanded clone.

abundance: many
d_gene: NA
j_gene: TRBJ1-5
v_gene: TRBV4-1
CDR3nt: TGCGCCAGCAGCCGGATCGCCCTGGTGGGTAGCAATCAGCCCCAGCATTTT
CDR3aa: CASSRIALVGSNQPQHF

abundance: NA
d_gene: NA
j_gene: TRBJ2-3
v_gene: TRBV29-1
CDR3nt: TGCAGCGTTGACTGGCCCTCCTTCCCCGCAGATACGCAGTATTTT
CDR3aa: CSVDWPSFPADTQYF

abundance: few
d_gene: TRBD2
j_gene: TRBJ2-1
v_gene: TRBV7-9
CDR3nt: TGTGCCAGCAGCTTAAAAGGTAGCGGGAGGGGTTACAATGAGCAGTTCTTC
CDR3aa: CASSLKGSGRGYNEQFF

abundance: many
d_gene: TRBD2
j_gene: TRBJ2-7
v_gene: TRBV6-2/TRBV6-3
CDR3nt: TGTGCCAGCAGCCCCCTCGGGGGGGAGACCTACGAGCAGTACTTC
CDR3aa: CASSPLGGETYEQYF

abundance: NA
d_gene: NA
j_gene: TRBJ1-2
v_gene: TRBV28
CDR3nt: TGTGCCAGCAGTTCACCACCAACAACCTACACCTTC
CDR3aa: CASSSPPTTYTF

abundance: NA
d_gene: TRBD2
j_gene: TRBJ2-5
v_gene: TRBV11-1
CDR3nt: TGTGCCAGCAGCTTAGATGGCGGGAGAGTTTGGCTAAACCAAGAGACCCAGTACTTC
CDR3aa: CASSLDGGRVWLNQETQYF

abundance: NA
d_gene: NA
j_gene: TRBJ2-1
v_gene: TRBV20-1
CDR3nt: TGCAGTGCTAGAGATCTTCTAGAATCGATTCAGGTTCGGTCCTACAATGAGCAGTTCTTC
CDR3aa: CSARDLLESIQVRSYNEQFF

abundance: few
d_gene: TRBD1
j_gene: TRBJ1-5
v_gene: TRBV12-3/TRBV12-4
CDR3nt: TGTGCCAGCAGTTGGGAGGGGGCACAGCCCCAGCATTTT
CDR3aa: CASSWEGAQPQHF

abundance: NA
d_gene: TRBD2
j_gene: TRBJ2-3
v_gene: TRBV9
CDR3nt: TGTGCCAGCAGCGTACTCGAGGGACTAGCGGAAGATACGCAGTATTTT
CDR3aa: CASSVLEGLAEDTQYF

abundance: few
d_gene: NA
j_gene: TRBJ1-2
v_gene: TRBV11-2
CDR3nt: TGTGCCAGCAGCCTGGGTGCCTCGGCCAACTATGGCTACACCTTC
CDR3aa: CASSLGASANYGYTF

abundance: few
d_gene: NA
j_gene: TRBJ2-7
v_gene: TRBV20-1
CDR3nt: TGCAGTGCTAGCTTCGGGAAGCAGCAGTACTTC
CDR3aa: CSASFGKQQYF

abundance: NA
d_gene: TRBD2
j_gene: TRBJ2-7
v_gene: TRBV6-1
CDR3nt: TGTGCCAGCAGCAGCGGGGGAGTTCCCTCCTACGAGCAGTACTTC
CDR3aa: CASSSGGVPSYEQYF

abundance: many
d_gene: NA
j_gene: TRBJ1-1
v_gene: TRBV29-1
CDR3nt: TGCAGCGTTTCCGGGACAAAGAACACTGAAGCTTTCTTT
CDR3aa: CSVSGTKNTEAFF

abundance: many
d_gene: TRBD2
j_gene: TRBJ2-3
v_gene: TRBV18
CDR3nt: TGTGCCAGCTCACCACCAGGGACTAGCAGCCAACGGGCGCAGTATTTT
CDR3aa: CASSPPGTSSQRAQYF

abundance: few
d_gene: NA
j_gene: TRBJ2-7
v_gene: TRBV10-3
CDR3nt: TGTGCCATCAGTGATGTCGGGACGCCGAAGGAGCAGTACTTC
CDR3aa: CAISDVGTPKEQYF

abundance: few
d_gene: NA
j_gene: TRBJ2-1
v_gene: TRBV7-3
CDR3nt: TGTGCCAGCAGCTTAAGTAGCGACTCCTACAATGAGCAGTTCTTC
CDR3aa: CASSLSSDSYNEQFF

abundance: many
d_gene: TRBD1
j_gene: TRBJ2-1
v_gene: TRBV5-1
CDR3nt: TGCGCCAGCAGCTTGGAGGCCAGGGGGTATGAGCAGTTCTTC
CDR3aa: CASSLEARGYEQFF

abundance: NA
d_gene: TRBD1
j_gene: TRBJ1-4
v_gene: TRBV9
CDR3nt: TGTGCCAGCAGCGTAGGCCGGGACAGCGGGTCACTGTTTTTT
CDR3aa: CASSVGRDSGSLFF

abundance: few
d_gene: NA
j_gene: TRBJ2-3
v_gene: TRBV20-1
CDR3nt: TGCAGTGCTGCACACAGGGACGGGACGCAGTATTTT
CDR3aa: CSAAHRDGTQYF

abundance: many
d_gene: NA
j_gene: TRBJ2-5
v_gene: TRBV29-1
CDR3nt: TGCAGCGCCAATGGGGGGGCGTGGGAGACCCAGTACTTC
CDR3aa: CSANGGAWETQYF

abundance: NA
d_gene: TRBD1
j_gene: TRBJ2-2
v_gene: TRBV4-2
CDR3nt: TGTGCCAGCAGCCAAACGTTCCCCGGGACAGGGTGGATCGGGGAGCTGTTTTTT
CDR3aa: CASSQTFPGTGWIGELFF

abundance: many
d_gene: TRBD1
j_gene: TRBJ2-5
v_gene: TRBV6-1
CDR3nt: TGTGCCAGCAGCCGGAGGACAGGGGGTTTTTCCAGTGCGGGAGAGACCCAGTACTTC
CDR3aa: CASSRRTGGFSSAGETQYF

abundance: NA
d_gene: NA
j_gene: TRBJ1-1
v_gene: TRBV29-1
CDR3nt: TGCAGCGATGGACTGTATACTGAAGCTTTCTTT
CDR3aa: CSDGLYTEAFF

abundance: few
d_gene: TRBD2
j_gene: TRBJ2-5
v_gene: TRBV5-1
CDR3nt: TGCGCCAGCAGCTCGGCAGCGGGGGAGACCCAGTACTTC
CDR3aa: CASSSAAGETQYF

abundance: many
d_gene: NA
j_gene: TRBJ1-6
v_gene: TRBV11-2
CDR3nt: TGTGCCAGCAGTCGACAGCTGTCTAATTCACCCCTCCACTTT
CDR3aa: CASSRQLSNSPLHF

abundance: NA
d_gene: TRBD2
j_gene: TRBJ2-3
v_gene: TRBV7-2
CDR3nt: TGTGCCAGCAGCTTAGGAGCGGGGGTGAGGAATACGCAGTATTTT
CDR3aa: CASSLGAGVRNTQYF

abundance: NA
d_gene: TRBD2
j_gene: TRBJ2-1
v_gene: TRBV20-1
CDR3nt: TGCAGTGCTAGGAAAGGACTAGCAAATGAGCAGTTCTTC
CDR3aa: CSARKGLANEQFF

abundance: NA
d_gene: NA
j_gene: TRBJ2-7
v_gene: TRBV12-3/TRBV12-4
CDR3nt: TGTGCCAGCAGTTTAAATGGACCCCAGCGCGAGCAGTACTTC
CDR3aa: CASSLNGPQREQYF

abundance: NA
d_gene: NA
j_gene: TRBJ2-4
v_gene: TRBV3-1
CDR3nt: TGTGCCAGCAGCCAAGAGACAGGTCAAGCCAAAAACATTCAGTACTTC
CDR3aa: CASSQETGQAKNIQYF

abundance: many
d_gene: NA
j_gene: TRBJ2-2
v_gene: TRBV6-2/TRBV6-3
CDR3nt: TGTGCCAGCAGTGGACACCTTAACACCGGGGAGCTGTTTTTT
CDR3aa: CASSGHLNTGELFF

abundance: NA
d_gene: TRBD1
j_gene: TRBJ1-5
v_gene: TRBV20-1
CDR3nt: TGCAGTGCTAGAGGACAGGGAGGAGGTGTGAGGGGCAATCAGCCCCAGCATTTT
CDR3aa: CSARGQGGGVRGNQPQHF

abundance: few
d_gene: NA
j_gene: TRBJ2-2
v_gene: TRBV11-2
CDR3nt: TGTGCCAGCAGCTTTGAGCCATCGAACACCGGGGAGCTGTTTTTT
CDR3aa: CASSFEPSNTGELFF

abundance: NA
d_gene: NA
j_gene: TRBJ2-2
v_gene: TRBV12-3/TRBV12-4
CDR3nt: TGTGCCAGCAGTTTAGATGCTGGAGGAAGGGACACCGGGGAGCTGTTTTTT
CDR3aa: CASSLDAGGRDTGELFF

abundance: many
d_gene: NA
j_gene: TRBJ2-3
v_gene: TRBV12-3/TRBV12-4
CDR3nt: TGTGCCAGCAGTACCCGGAGTGGGTCTTTGGATACGCAGTATTTT
CDR3aa: CASSTRSGSLDTQYF

abundance: few
d_gene: TRBD1
j_gene: TRBJ2-1
v_gene: TRBV9
CDR3nt: TGTGCCAGCAGCGTAGCGGGACAGCCCTCGGATGAGCAGTTCTTC
CDR3aa: CASSVAGQPSDEQFF

abundance: NA
d_gene: TRBD1
j_gene: TRBJ1-1
v_gene: TRBV3-1
CDR3nt: TGTGCCAGCAGCCAAGTTCCCGGGACAGTGAACACTGAAGCTTTCTTT
CDR3aa: CASSQVPGTVNTEAFF

abundance: few
d_gene: NA
j_gene: TRBJ2-5
v_gene: TRBV3-1
CDR3nt: TGTGCCAGCAGCGTGGGAGGGGGGCAAGAGACCCAGTACTTC
CDR3aa: CASSVGGGQETQYF

abundance: many
d_gene: NA
j_gene: TRBJ2-2
v_gene: TRBV7-3
CDR3nt: TGTGCCAGCAGCTTAGAAGCCGGGGAGCTGTTTTTT
CDR3aa: CASSLEAGELFF

abundance: few
d_gene: TRBD2
j_gene: TRBJ2-7
v_gene: TRBV20-1
CDR3nt: TGCAGTGCTAGAGGTCGGGAGGTGCTTTGGGAGCAGTACTTC
CDR3aa: CSARGREVLWEQYF

abundance: NA
d_gene: NA
j_gene: TRBJ2-5
v_gene: TRBV5-5
CDR3nt: TGTGCCAGCAGCTTGCAAGGACGGATGGGGCAGTACTTC
CDR3aa: CASSLQGRMGQYF

abundance: many
d_gene: NA
j_gene: TRBJ2-2
v_gene: TRBV29-1
CDR3nt: TGCAGCGTTCGGGGGACATTGACCGGGGAGCTGTTTTTT
CDR3aa: CSVRGTLTGELFF

abundance: few
d_gene: NA
j_gene: TRBJ2-5
v_gene: TRBV7-9
CDR3nt: TGTGCCAGCGGCCGACCGGGGGAGACCCAGTACTTC
CDR3aa: CASGRPGETQYF

abundance: NA
d_gene: TRBD1
j_gene: TRBJ2-1
v_gene: TRBV5-1
CDR3nt: TGCGCCAGCAGCTTTGGGACAGGGTCCTACAATGAGCAGTTCTTC
CDR3aa: CASSFGTGSYNEQFF